The rows below give T cell receptor beta chains drawn from one sample of a study of blood T cell repertoires in COVID-19. Data came from immunoSEQ multiplex PCR; TCRdb stores just in-frame clones and leaves some out. Here the sample spans about 140,000 clones, roughly 89% being singletons. Sequencing was done on a sample of peripheral blood. The receptors were sampled from a woman aged 40 to 50 with acute or convalescent COVID-19. Both conserved end residues are part of each CDR3.

v_gene	CDR3aa
TRBV25-1	CASSESGVVEKLFF
TRBV12-3/TRBV12-4	CASKAGGEAFF
TRBV2	CASGGGRSSYNSPLHF
TRBV7-8	CASSLHRGEQYF
TRBV12-5	CASAGTSVYNEQFF
TRBV19	CASTGTGGILSDTQYF
TRBV5-6	CASSPGGAGYYNEQFF
TRBV6-5	CASSPGGVGEKLFF
TRBV12-3/TRBV12-4	CASSFGKNQPQHF
TRBV12-5	CASGGTTNNEQFF
TRBV9	CASSAGGGSYGYTF
TRBV11-2	CASSLGQYGYTF
TRBV30	CAWRRPVGMGLIYEQYF
TRBV4-1	CASSLRYLQGRGSTEAFF
TRBV5-1	CASSFLAGAYNEQFF
TRBV5-6	CASSRGQGNEKLFF
TRBV15	CATSGQGEQFF
TRBV4-3	CASSQLQESYEQYF
TRBV7-8	CASSFGLGYGYTF
TRBV5-8	CASSLTGLVPFYTF
TRBV18	CASSPSRGTYEQYF
TRBV5-1	CASSQDSTSTDTQYF
TRBV7-2	CASSRTGTGGPDTQYF
TRBV6-2/TRBV6-3	CASSYWQGSNQPQHF
TRBV29-1	CSGGPRVYGETQYF
TRBV20-1	CSARPQGGYTF
TRBV10-3	CAISALTGGAGNTIYF
TRBV6-5	CASSYSTGPQYF
TRBV18	CASSPLSPGGAYEQYF
TRBV7-2	CASSSYPDTQYF
TRBV7-9	CASSSTVYNSPLHF
TRBV7-2	CASSLIQGVNTEAFF
TRBV3-1/TRBV3-2	CASSQGQTSGRDIQYF
TRBV6-6	CASSYLGQGEGYGYTF
TRBV7-9	CASSTRTGGTNEKLFF
TRBV29-1	CSADGTGRGKTQYF
TRBV18	CASSPPTGTGNRYTF
TRBV6-1	CASSPGGPYEQYF
TRBV5-8	CASSLMQANEKLFF
TRBV5-5	CASSSWDSPYEQYF
TRBV7-6	CASSLRQGPFTGELFF
TRBV4-3	CASSRQPGLMNTEAFF
TRBV3-1/TRBV3-2	CASSQDINTGHANQPQHF
TRBV10-3	CAISQDRGGDTEAFF
TRBV7-3	CASKLAGANTDTQYF
TRBV12-1	CASSFGLAGNLYEQYF
TRBV12-5	CASATSGGLTGYTF
TRBV3-1/TRBV3-2	CASSLRLAYEQYF
TRBV30	CAWSVGSTGNNQPQHF
TRBV3-1/TRBV3-2	CASSQVGGGYEQYF
TRBV30	CAWSVHRNEQYF
TRBV7-2	CASSLGVLDTTTQYF
TRBV27	CASSSPMRLGEKLFF
TRBV11-3	CASSFHPQGTQYF
TRBV6-2/TRBV6-3	CASSRPRDTEAFF
TRBV28	CASSTQGAPLYTF
TRBV5-8	CASSPPRRSRETQYF
TRBV5-1	CASSTDLAGGPETQYF
TRBV2	CASSSGTRTLNEQFF